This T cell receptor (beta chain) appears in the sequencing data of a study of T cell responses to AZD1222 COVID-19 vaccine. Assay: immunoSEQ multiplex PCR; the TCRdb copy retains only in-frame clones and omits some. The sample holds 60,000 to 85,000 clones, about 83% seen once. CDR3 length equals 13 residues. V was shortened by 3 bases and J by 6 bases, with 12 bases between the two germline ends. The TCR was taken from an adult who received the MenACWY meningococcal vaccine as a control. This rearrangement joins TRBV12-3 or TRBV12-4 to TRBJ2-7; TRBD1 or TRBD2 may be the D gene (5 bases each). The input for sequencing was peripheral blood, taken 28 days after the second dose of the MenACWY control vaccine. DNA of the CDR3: TGTGCCAGCAGTTTGGGGGTGAAAGGCGAGCAGTACTTC. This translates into CASSLGVKGEQYF.